The clone carrying this TCR beta chain was counted a few times. As yet, its antigen is unknown. Clones were read by immunoSEQ multiplex PCR, and TCRdb kept only the in-frame ones, dropping some. Of around 94,000 clones in the sample, roughly 89% were seen once. CDR1 and CDR2 from the germline V gene are SQVTM and ANQGSEA. The CDR3 has 12 amino acids. V was trimmed by 7 bases and J by 0 bases, leaving 9 bases between them. This sample is drawn from a study of a mutant IDH1 vaccine in newly diagnosed glioma. Whole-study findings and limits: Pseudoprogression looked unconnected to shifts in top peripheral T cell clonotypes.

Indicated time point: week 47, end of study. Every vaccination contained 300 ug of the mutant IDH1 20-mer peptide and was paired with topical imiquimod. At weeks 1, 3, 5, 7, 11, 15, 19 and 23, patients received a vaccination, eight in all. This clonotype was sampled from a woman aged 45-59 years with glioma. The chain links TRBV29-1 to TRBJ1-1; D remains ambiguous. The sample in question was PBMCs, obtained from a glioma patient whose treatment included an IDH1 peptide vaccine. The CDR3 here is CSGLRVNTEAFF. CDR3 in DNA: TGCAGCGGCCTGAGGGTGAACACTGAAGCTTTCTTT.